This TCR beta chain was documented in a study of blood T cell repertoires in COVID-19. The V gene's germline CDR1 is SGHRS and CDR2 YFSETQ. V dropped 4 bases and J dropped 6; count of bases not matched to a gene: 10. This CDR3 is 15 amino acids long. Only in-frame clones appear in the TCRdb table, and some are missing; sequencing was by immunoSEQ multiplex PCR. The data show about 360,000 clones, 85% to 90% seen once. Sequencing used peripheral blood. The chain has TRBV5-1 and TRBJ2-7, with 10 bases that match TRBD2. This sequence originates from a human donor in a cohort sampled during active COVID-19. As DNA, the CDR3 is TGCGCCAGCAGCCTGGAGCGAGCGGGAGGGTCCGAGCAGTACTTC. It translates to CASSLERAGGSEQYF.